These 27 T cell receptor beta chains originate from one sample sequenced in a study of blood T cells in healthy people across ages. Together with a sample-barcoded 5' primer, a J-beta primer mix was included in a second PCR lasting about 7 to 12 cycles. TCRdb itself ran the 5' RACE reads through MiXCR, one entry per CDR3 protein. The table lists about 1,800,000 distinct CDR3 sequences, roughly 27% of them singletons. The sequencing input was blood. These receptors were obtained from a woman aged 25 to 39 in good health.

The CDR3 sequence: CSAARDRRLAGDTGELFF. In nucleotides, the CDR3 is TGCAGTGCCGCCCGGGACAGGAGACTAGCGGGAGACACCGGGGAGCTGTTTTTT. This chain connects TRBV20-1 to TRBJ2-2; 12 bases agree with TRBD2. The CDR3 is 18 amino acids. With V trimmed by 6 bases and J by 3 bases, 14 bases remained unmatched. CDR1 and CDR2 from the germline V gene are DFQATT and SNEGSKA (reference sequence).

This chain joins TRBV25-1 and TRBJ2-1; 12 bases line up with TRBD2. Germline CDR1 reads MGHDK; CDR2 reads SYGVNS. The CDR3 covers 15 residues. The J segment lost 7 bases and the V segment lost 3 bases, leaving 4 bases of the junction unmatched. CDR3 bases: TGTGCCAGCAGTGATCGGACTAGCGGGGTAAATGAGCAGTTCTTC. Its protein is CASSDRTSGVNEQFF.

J is TRBJ1-5 and V is TRBV12-3 or TRBV12-4; a possible D gene is TRBD1 (6 bases). The CDR3 is made up of 14 amino acids. V was clipped by 5 bases and J by 5 bases, with 13 bases between them. CDR3 sequence: CASSGRTVYQPQHF. In DNA, the CDR3 is TGTGCCAGCAGTGGTCGGACAGTTTATCAGCCCCAGCATTTT.

This clonotype was counted a few times. The chain is built from TRBV7-9 and TRBJ2-5, with D possibly being TRBD1 (5 bases). Per the germline V gene, CDR1 is SEHNR and CDR2 is FQNEAQ (reference sequence). V lost 7 bases, J lost 0 bases, and 12 bases lay in between. This CDR3 has 14 residues. The CDR3: CASTRQGNQETQYF. CDR3 nucleotides: TGTGCCAGCACCCGTCAGGGCAACCAAGAGACCCAGTACTTC.

The V and J genes are TRBV6-6 and TRBJ2-4; D may correspond to TRBD1 or TRBD2 (5 bases each). The CDR3 contains 14 residues. Germline V gene data show CDR1 as MNHNY and CDR2 as SVGAGI (reference sequence). V was pared by 2 bases and J by 13 bases, with 18 bases between. The CDR3 DNA sequence: TGTGCCAGCAGTTACGGGGACCTTCACAATGAGCAGTACTTC. This encodes CASSYGDLHNEQYF.

About this clonotype: It may be a read error: a sequence one base away is much more abundant. This chain joins TRBV10-3 and TRBJ2-6; D is undetermined. The CDR3 totals 13 residues. Germline V lookup: CDR1 ENHRY, CDR2 SYGVKD. The CDR3 nucleotides are TGTGCCATCAGCCCGAGTGGGACCAACGTCCTGACTTTC. Residues: CAISPSGTNVLTF.

The gene calls are TRBV12-3 or TRBV12-4 and TRBJ2-3; 9 nucleotides match TRBD2. Trimming took 10 bases from V and 5 from J; bases not matched to a gene: 13. The CDR3 consists of 15 residues. The CDR3 coding sequence is TGTGCCACGTCCCCCAGCGGGGGGCTGGGAGATACGCAGTATTTT. It specifies CATSPSGGLGDTQYF.

In its sample, this clonotype was seen a few times. The genes are TRBV5-6 and TRBJ1-2; D ambiguous. The germline CDR1 and CDR2 sequences are SGHDT and YYEEEE. With 7 bases removed from V and 4 bases from J, the gap between germline ends came to 17 bases. The CDR3 is made up of 14 amino acids. CDR3 region: CASCTLDQGYGYTF. As DNA, the CDR3 is TGTGCCAGCTGCACCCTTGATCAAGGCTATGGCTACACCTTC.

The V gene is TRBV20-1, the J gene TRBJ2-1; no definite D call. This CDR3 comprises 11 residues. Trimming took 5 bases from V and 10 from J, leaving 12 bases between them. Germline-derived CDR1 and CDR2 are DFQATT and SNEGSKA (reference sequence). CDR3 nucleotides: TGCAGTGCTTCCCTGGCCTACGAGCAGTTCTTC. Translated, it gives CSASLAYEQFF.

The chain couples TRBV18 to TRBJ1-5; D perhaps matches TRBD1 (6 bases). CDR3 length equals 16 residues. Germline values: CDR1 KGHSH, CDR2 LQKENI. Deletions cut 2 bases from V and 7 bases from J, with 18 bases between. The CDR3: CASSPKRAGVGQPQHF. In DNA form, the CDR3 reads TGTGCCAGCTCACCAAAACGGGCAGGGGTGGGCCAGCCCCAGCATTTT.

A remark on this clonotype: This may come from a read error, since a much larger clone is one base off. The chain is built from TRBV7-9 and TRBJ2-4; 7 bases are a match to TRBD2. Trimming at V came to 8 bases and at J to 15 bases, leaving 19 bases not matched to a gene. Per the germline V gene, CDR1 is SEHNR and CDR2 is FQNEAQ (reference sequence). CDR3 length: 14 amino acids. CDR3 in DNA: TGTGCCAGCTCAGCGGTGTCAGCGGGGATCGAGCGGTACTTC. Translation gives CASSAVSAGIERYF.

Concerning this clonotype: Since a much larger clone is just one base distant, this may be a read error. This chain connects TRBV27 to TRBJ2-4; the D gene could be TRBD1 or TRBD2 (6 bases each). The CDR3 loop spans 13 amino acids. Germline loops: CDR1 MNHEY, CDR2 SMNVEV (reference sequence). V was clipped by 6 bases and J by 13 bases, with 19 bases between them. The CDR3 is CASRLSGANEQYF. CDR3 coding DNA: TGTGCCAGCAGGCTTTCGGGGGCTAATGAGCAGTACTTC.

In its sample, this clonotype was seen a few times. The rearrangement uses TRBV20-1 and TRBJ2-6; D unclear. Germline loops: CDR1 DFQATT, CDR2 SNEGSKA (reference sequence). The length of the CDR3 is 14 residues. V was pared by 3 bases and J by 0 bases, with 6 bases between. CDR3 nucleotides: TGCAGTGCTAGGACCCACTCTGGGGCCAACGTCCTGACTTTC. This sequence encodes CSARTHSGANVLTF.

The rearrangement uses TRBV6-6 and TRBJ2-3, with 7 bases matching TRBD2. V lost 0 bases, J lost 0 bases, and 3 bases stayed unmatched. Germline CDR1 is MNHNY and CDR2 is SVGAGI (reference sequence). There are 16 residues in the CDR3. CDR3 sequence: CASSYSERDSTDTQYF. The CDR3 DNA sequence: TGTGCCAGCAGTTACTCGGAGCGGGATAGCACAGATACGCAGTATTTT.

This sequence joins TRBV7-2 and TRBJ2-5, with 7 bases that match TRBD1. J lost 6 bases, V lost 1 base, and 8 bases had no gene match. This CDR3 has 15 amino acids. CDR1 SGHTA and CDR2 FQGNSA come from the germline V gene. CDR3 sequence reads: CASSLGGQVAQTQYF. The CDR3 bases are TGTGCCAGCAGCTTAGGAGGACAGGTCGCTCAGACCCAGTACTTC.

The gene calls are TRBV20-1 and TRBJ2-4; perhaps TRBD1 as D (5 bases). The better agreement between TRBJ2-5 and the DNA end casts doubt on the J call. The CDR3 spans 15 residues. In germline, CDR1 is DFQATT, CDR2 SNEGSKA (reference sequence). CDR3 coding DNA: TGCAGTGCTAGAGATAGGGGCAGGGTGGGGGAGACCCAGTACTTC. Its protein product is CSARDRGRVGETQYF.

This clonotype appeared a few times. V is TRBV7-3 and J is TRBJ1-2; a weak D match, TRBD1 (5 bases). CDR3 size: 14 residues. Trimming cost V 8 bases and J 5 bases, with 18 bases left between them. Germline assignment: CDR1 SGHTA and CDR2 FQGTGA. The CDR3 coding sequence is TGTGCCAGCGCGCTTGGGACCGGTTTTTATGGCTACACCTTC. Encoded protein: CASALGTGFYGYTF.

As concerns this clonotype: A much larger clone lies a single base off, so this may be a read error. The chain has TRBV10-3 and TRBJ2-7, with a tentative D call TRBD2 (7 bases). The CDR3 is 14 amino acids. In germline, CDR1 is ENHRY, CDR2 SYGVKD. With 9 bases removed from V and 1 base from J, the gap between germline ends came to 16 bases. The CDR3 DNA follows: TGTGCCATGGCACAGGGAGGGTTTTCCTACGAGCAGTACTTC. This translates into CAMAQGGFSYEQYF.

Notes on this clonotype: A single base separates this from a much larger clone, so it may be a read error. V usage is TRBV30 and J usage is TRBJ1-2; D unclear. The germline V gene encodes CDR1 GTSNPN and CDR2 SVGIG (reference sequence). The CDR3 runs to 14 residues. Trimming pared 3 bases from V and 2 bases from J, leaving 13 bases between. CDR3 sequence: CAWRHGRRNYGYTF. CDR3 nucleotide sequence: TGTGCCTGGAGACACGGGAGACGGAACTATGGCTACACCTTC.

This clonotype was seen at least ten times. This chain joins TRBV9 and TRBJ2-5; D is perhaps TRBD2 (7 bases). The V end was cut by 5 bases, the J end by 1 base, with 12 bases between. Germline V gives CDR1 SGDLS, CDR2 YYNGEE. CDR3 size: 14 residues. The CDR3 loop reads CASSVGGPQETQYF. Written as DNA, the CDR3 is TGTGCCAGCAGTGTCGGGGGGCCCCAAGAGACCCAGTACTTC. Based on the CDR3 plus reference TRBV9 and TRBJ2-5, the full variable domain is DSGVTQTPKHLITATGQRVTLRCSPRSGDLSVYWYQQSLDQGLQFLIQYYNGEERAKGNILERFSAQQFPDLHSELNLSSLELGDSALYFCASSVGGPQETQYFGPGTRLLVL.

The chain links TRBV20-1 to TRBJ2-2; possible D gene TRBD1, 6 bases. The CDR3 has 15 amino acids. The germline CDR1 and CDR2 sequences are DFQATT and SNEGSKA (reference sequence). V shed 2 bases and J shed 2 bases, with 12 bases lying between them. This CDR3 reads CSARPGHINTGELFF. DNA of the CDR3: TGCAGTGCTAGACCGGGACACATTAACACCGGGGAGCTGTTTTTT.

This sequence joins TRBV7-9 and TRBJ1-2; D not resolved. Trimming shortened V by 2 bases and J by 9 bases, and 13 bases separated the two germline ends. This CDR3 has 13 amino acids. Germline-derived CDR1 and CDR2 are SEHNR and FQNEAQ (reference sequence). CDR3 sequence: CASSLIPEGSYTF. The CDR3 nucleotides read TGTGCCAGCAGCTTAATCCCGGAGGGTAGCTACACCTTC.

The chain combines TRBV20-1 with TRBJ2-2; D possibly corresponds to TRBD1 (6 bases). CDR1 and CDR2 from the germline V gene are DFQATT and SNEGSKA (reference sequence). CDR3 length: 15 amino acids. Trimming cost V 5 bases and J 4 bases, with 17 bases left between them. The CDR3 reads CSAEDRATATGELFF. The CDR3 nucleotides read TGCAGTGCTGAGGACAGAGCTACCGCCACCGGGGAGCTGTTTTTT.

The rearrangement links TRBV20-1 to TRBJ1-3; D is possibly TRBD1 (5 bases). The V gene's germline CDR1 is DFQATT and CDR2 SNEGSKA (reference sequence). Between the trimmed V and J ends, which lost 2 bases and 4 bases, there was a span of 12 bases. CDR3 length equals 14 residues. The CDR3 DNA reads TGCAGTGCTAGATCACCGACAGACGGAAACACCATATATTTT. It translates to CSARSPTDGNTIYF.

This clonotype turned up a few times. V gene TRBV29-1 combines with J gene TRBJ2-1; TRBD2 aligns across 7 bases. V shed 6 bases, J shed 8 bases, and the junction held 7 bases outside the gene matches. This CDR3 is 12 amino acids long. Germline-derived CDR1 and CDR2 are SQVTM and ANQGSEA. The DNA for the CDR3 is TGCAGCGTAAGCATGGGGGGGGATGAGCAGTTCTTC. It encodes CSVSMGGDEQFF.

The rearrangement joins TRBV29-1 to TRBJ2-5; TRBD1 aligns across 8 bases. V was pared by 1 base and J by 5 bases, with 15 bases of the junction left unmatched. CDR3 length equals 17 residues. The V gene's germline CDR1 is SQVTM and CDR2 ANQGSEA. The CDR3 region has the DNA TGCAGCGTTGAAGGCAGGGGGCGCGTCCGAGGTATGGAGACCCAGTACTTC. This sequence encodes CSVEGRGRVRGMETQYF.

This clonotype was found a few times. V usage is TRBV6-6 and J usage is TRBJ2-5, with 7 bases lining up with TRBD2. This CDR3 is 14 amino acids long. J was trimmed by 5 bases and V by 2 bases; bases with no gene match: 5. Germline V gene sequence: CDR1 MNHNY, CDR2 SVGAGI (reference sequence). CDR3 nucleotide sequence: TGTGCCAGCAGTTACCCTACTAGCGCGGAGACCCAGTACTTC. Amino acids: CASSYPTSAETQYF.